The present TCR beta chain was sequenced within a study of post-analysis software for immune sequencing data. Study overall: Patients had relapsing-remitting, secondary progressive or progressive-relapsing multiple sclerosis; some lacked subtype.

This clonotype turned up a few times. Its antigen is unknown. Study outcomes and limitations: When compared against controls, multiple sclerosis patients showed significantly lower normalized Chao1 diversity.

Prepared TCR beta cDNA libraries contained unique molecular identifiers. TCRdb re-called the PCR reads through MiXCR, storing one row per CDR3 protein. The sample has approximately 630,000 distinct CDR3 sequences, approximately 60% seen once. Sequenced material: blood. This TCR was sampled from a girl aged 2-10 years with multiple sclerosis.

As DNA, the CDR3 is TGTGCCAGCACCCTCAGGGGATTTGGAGAGACCCAGTACTTC. This encodes CASTLRGFGETQYF. This chain connects TRBV12-3 or TRBV12-4 to TRBJ2-5, with D tentatively TRBD1 (6 bases). This CDR3 has 14 amino acids. Trimming stripped 7 bases from V and 4 bases from J, with 16 bases between.